The sequence of this T cell receptor beta chain was determined in a study of PD-1 blockade in classical Hodgkin lymphoma (TCRdb year 2020). Regarding the research as a whole: Nivolumab dosing was 3 mg/kg intravenously every 2 weeks, continuing until either disease progression or unacceptable toxicity. The study used TCR beta sequencing and CyTOF to define a peripheral blood immune signature of response to PD-1 blockade in classical Hodgkin lymphoma. The study at large found these results: The study was limited to a single clinical trial cohort, and causes of repertoire differences, possibly disease activity or prior therapy, remained undefined. Baseline TCR diversity was reported to be lower in newly diagnosed patients than in healthy donors and to be lower still in relapsed/refractory patients. Baseline diversity similar to that of newly diagnosed patients was observed in trial patients achieving complete response, whereas significantly lower diversity was observed in partial responders and progressors. Patients starting nivolumab less than 1 year after ASCT had lower diversity and were excluded from later analyses to avoid confounding by immune reconstitution. By C4D1, a significant rise was seen in CD4+ TCR diversity but not in CD8+ TCR diversity (p=0.0027 vs p=0.16), and the rise was most apparent among complete responders (p=0.02).

Genomic DNA was isolated using the Qiagen DNeasy kit from unsorted PBMCs as well as from negatively selected CD4+ and CD8+ fractions. Amplification of TCR beta CDR3 regions was done by immunoSEQ multiplex PCR with primers that anneal to V and J segments. A synthetic immune receptor repertoire was used to minimize amplification bias, and remaining bias was computationally removed after sequencing. The original pipeline was this. Repertoire diversity was quantified as the Shannon entropy index using custom Python scripts. Unsorted, CD4+ and CD8+ repertoires were examined separately, except in combined analyses, for which CD4+ and CD8+ sequences were merged in silico. Clonal expansion was defined as at least a 2-fold frequency increase after treatment relative to C1D1, with a pseudocount of 0.5 for undetected baseline clones. Singleton clones were defined as clones with 0 or 1 copy at C1D1, and non-singleton clones were defined as clones with 2 or more copies. By matching protein sequences in sorted samples from the same patient, clones expanded in unsorted samples were annotated as CD4+, CD8+ or unknown. Wilcoxon tests were applied to paired samples to test diversity changes from C1D1 to C4D1. In TCRdb, the immuneACCESS table is reduced to in-frame sequences with V and J assigned. These tables do not hold every clone; where another copy was compared, an unresolved V gene accounts for under half, and the others remain unexplained. V and J calls and clone size are given by that table; D and trimming were obtained from the DNA. Present in this sample are 20,000 to 25,000 clones, 70% to 75% of which were seen just once. Together, the top ten hold roughly 19% of the sample.

Ends trimmed: V by 5 bases, J by 0 bases; bases unmatched to a gene: 5. Spanning cysteine to phenylalanine, the CDR3 consists of 15 amino acids. Only the CDR3 portion is preserved as DNA: 45 bases, with reading frame beginning at the first base. The germline V gene supplies CDR1 SGHTA and CDR2 FQGNSA. The time point label here, explained by the study, means: cycle 4 day 1 (C4D1), after 6 weeks of nivolumab. Every trial patient had relapsed following autologous stem cell transplantation, and prior brentuximab vedotin exposure was what differed among cohorts A, B and C. The trial cohort included 45 to 65 patients with relapsed/refractory classical Hodgkin lymphoma, and each patient had a best overall response of complete response, partial response or progressive disease. In the multi-cohort phase II CheckMate 205 trial, trial patients received single-agent nivolumab. An independent review committee assessed best overall response by applying the 2007 International Working Group response criteria. Trial PBMCs were collected immediately before nivolumab initiation (C1D1) and during therapy at cycle 2 day 1 and cycle 4 day 1. Peripheral blood was collected in 8 mL Vacutainer Cell Preparation Tubes, from which PBMCs were isolated by centrifugation and then cryopreserved.

On this clone: This receptor's antigen is unknown. Base qualities are not recorded, but no much larger clone differs from it by a single base.

Sample: peripheral blood mononuclear cells (PBMCs), taken before the fourth cycle of nivolumab. This clonotype originated in a human donor with classical Hodgkin lymphoma. The rearrangement combines TRBV7-2 with TRBJ2-3; 7 central bases correspond to TRBD1. The nucleotide sequence is given as TGTGCCAGCAGCAGGGACAGATCTAGCACAGATACGCAGTATTTT. Its protein reads: CASSRDRSSTDTQYF.